This T cell receptor beta chain was obtained from a study of graft-versus-host responses after intestinal transplantation. As for the study in general: All recipients got anti-thymocyte globulin induction, then tacrolimus and steroids for roughly 3 years.

Clones were sequenced by immunoSEQ multiplex PCR, and TCRdb holds only the in-frame ones, with some missing. The table records tens of thousands of clones, 80% to 95% of them present only once. With regard to this clone: Its antigen is as yet unknown.

Germline lookup yields CDR1 SGHRS and CDR2 YFSETQ. This CDR3 is 15 amino acids long. Losses at the gene ends were 3 bases for V and 4 bases for J; bases not matched to a gene: 7. General study results and limits: Early after transplant, HvG clones declined as circulating GvH clones peaked. Present in recipient marrow, GvH clones included some that appeared first in ileum or blood.

The sequence derives from a human donor who received an intestinal transplant. The input for sequencing was unstimulated CD4+ T cells sorted from spleen or lymph node cells, taken before intestinal transplant. V usage is TRBV5-1 and J usage is TRBJ1-1; 9 nucleotides agree with TRBD1. The CDR3 spells CASSYGTGRGTEAFF. In nucleotides, the CDR3 is TGCGCCAGCAGCTACGGGACAGGGCGCGGCACTGAAGCTTTCTTT. Full variable domain (remainder filled in from reference TRBV5-1 and TRBJ1-1): KAGVTQTPRYLIKTRGQQVTLSCSPISGHRSVSWYQQTPGQGLQFLFEYFSETQRNKGNFPGRFSGRQFSNSRSEMNVSTLELGDSALYLCASSYGTGRGTEAFFGQGTRLTVV.